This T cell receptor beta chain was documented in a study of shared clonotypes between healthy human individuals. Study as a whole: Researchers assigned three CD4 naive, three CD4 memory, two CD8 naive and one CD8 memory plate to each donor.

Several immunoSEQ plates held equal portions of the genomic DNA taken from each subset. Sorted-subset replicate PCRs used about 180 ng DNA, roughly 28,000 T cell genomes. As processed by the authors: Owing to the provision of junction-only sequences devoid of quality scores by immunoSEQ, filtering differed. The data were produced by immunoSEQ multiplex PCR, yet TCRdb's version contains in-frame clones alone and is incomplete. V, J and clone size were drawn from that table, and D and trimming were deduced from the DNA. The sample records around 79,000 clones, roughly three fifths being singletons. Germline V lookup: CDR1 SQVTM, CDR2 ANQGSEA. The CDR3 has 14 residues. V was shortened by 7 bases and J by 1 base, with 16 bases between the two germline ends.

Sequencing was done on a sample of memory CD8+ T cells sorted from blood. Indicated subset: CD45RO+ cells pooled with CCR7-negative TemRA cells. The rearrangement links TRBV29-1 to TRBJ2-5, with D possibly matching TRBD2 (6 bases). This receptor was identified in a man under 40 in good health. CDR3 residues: CSGLTGVGQETQYF. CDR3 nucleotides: TGCAGCGGGCTGACGGGGGTCGGCCAAGAGACCCAGTACTTC.